These T cell receptor beta chains were read from a single sample in a study of response to subunit inactivated influenza vaccine. One entry per CDR3 protein results from TCRdb running MiXCR on the RT-PCR reads. This table has hundreds of thousands of distinct CDR3 sequences, 9.5% to 12% appearing once. The sequencing used PBMCs from blood, collected 40 to 50 days after vaccination. The source of these receptors is a man aged 45 to 65 who received an inactivated influenza vaccine. CDR3s leave out the opening cysteine and the closing phenylalanine or tryptophan. Each record gives: clone size, V gene, CDR3 protein. The size of a clone is reported for some rows only, either as once, few or many, or as a class for expanded clones.

many	TRBV7-9	ASSRLSGRKYNEQF
few	TRBV12-3/TRBV12-4	ASTEESSGYNEQF
many	TRBV20-1	SASLGIQETQY
many	TRBV24-1	ATSELQGLQSNEQF
few	TRBV12-3/TRBV12-4	ASSLGVGSSYEQY
-	TRBV15	ATSRRRGTQY
-	TRBV7-8	ASSRDRDHYGYT
few	TRBV3-1	ASSPGGASVYEQY
-	TRBV11-2	ASSDGQGATNEKLF
few	TRBV4-2	ASSPSQDIASNYGYT
few	TRBV3-1	ASSPAYVDGPSGEQF
few	TRBV7-2	ASQGRGEPPGIQY
few	TRBV7-9	ATVGQGAHTEAF
many	TRBV28	ASSFGGVSYEQY
-	TRBV12-3/TRBV12-4	ASSGYSGENKRTQY
many	TRBV12-3/TRBV12-4	ASSWEQGYEQY
few	TRBV12-3/TRBV12-4	ASRDDRGLGEQY
-	TRBV15	ATSEGAGGYT
many	TRBV4-2	ASSQESSDTGELF
many	TRBV4-3	ASSQGSGGEETQY
-	TRBV12-3/TRBV12-4	ASSLGSAEPTEAF
-	TRBV4-1	ASSQAPRINEQF
-	TRBV5-1	ASSLAPGSGPYEQY
few	TRBV7-2	ASSLVRGSYEQY
many	TRBV7-2	ASSRTGSEKLF
-	TRBV20-1	SARDPQGYNEKLF
few	TRBV20-1	CARVLPASGLTDTQY
-	TRBV7-2	ASSLAMSSGRLDTQY
-	TRBV7-9	ASSSGHVQETQY
-	TRBV20-1	SASGQGVETQY
few	TRBV5-1	ASSFITELNGNQPQH
few	TRBV7-2	ASSLVRGDAANEQF
-	TRBV11-2	ASSPTSDIQY
few	TRBV10-1	ASTPGRNTGELF
few	TRBV5-6	ASSLNRDIKNIQY
few	TRBV29-1	SALPESSYNEQF
few	TRBV18	ASSPPNSGRYNEQF
few	TRBV7-8	ASTPTPGVYNEQF
-	TRBV12-3/TRBV12-4	ASSLTGGNYGYT
-	TRBV29-1	SVATTGTKNIQY
-	TRBV12-3/TRBV12-4	ASSFRGHSPLH
-	TRBV6-5	ASSYSEVRTEAF
many	TRBV27	ASSFDRAYGYT
-	TRBV6-5	ASSYRQGVYEQY
-	TRBV5-1	ASSSTGGLSGNTIY
few	TRBV3-1	ASSRRSSAGASYNEQF
many	TRBV20-1	SANEGGTYNEQF
-	TRBV5-6	ASSLWGQGYSPLH
-	TRBV12-3/TRBV12-4	ASSPRSGISYEQY
-	TRBV20-1	SARKTSGMSSYNEQF
-	TRBV15	ATSRDLGTVGSGANVLT
-	TRBV11-2	ASSPPPRDEQY
few	TRBV28	ASLDGGEQY
-	TRBV6-5	ASSYSDTYNEQF